This passage covers 27 T cell receptor beta chains from one sample sequenced in a study of T-cell memory formation after mild COVID-19. TCRdb re-derived calls from the 5' RACE reads in MiXCR, one entry per CDR3 protein. The sample records under 300,000 distinct CDR3 sequences, roughly 17% being singletons. Sequencing was performed on PBMCs or a T cell subset sorted from them (not recorded which). The receptor source for this set is a man aged 18-30 years who had mild COVID-19 (a few samples of this study predate the infection). Cell type and time point are not known.

This clonotype has a handful of counts. The rearrangement links TRBV12-3 or TRBV12-4 to TRBJ1-1, with 7 bases identical to TRBD1. This CDR3 spans 13 amino acids. The trim removed 6 bases at V and 5 bases at J, leaving 6 bases unmatched. CDR3 nucleotide sequence: TGTGCCAGCAGAACCAGGGGGGGGACTGAAGCTTTCTTT. This encodes CASRTRGGTEAFF.

This clonotype was recorded a few times. CDR3 bases: TGCGCCAGCAGCCAAGAACCGAGCGGGGGGGCCGGGGAGCTGTTTTTT. This encodes CASSQEPSGGAGELFF. The chain couples TRBV4-1 to TRBJ2-2; 10 bases are shared with TRBD2. There are 16 residues in the CDR3. V lost 0 bases and J lost 6; bases outside the gene matches: 4. Per germline, CDR1 MGHRA and CDR2 YSYEKL.

The chain is built from TRBV4-2 and TRBJ2-5; TRBD2 aligns across 12 bases. Germline values: CDR1 LGHNA, CDR2 YNFKEQ. The CDR3 spans 18 residues. The J segment lost 4 bases and the V segment lost 0 bases, leaving 9 bases of the junction unmatched. The CDR3 here is CASSQELASGGAGETQYF. In DNA, the CDR3 is TGTGCCAGCAGCCAAGAACTGGCTAGCGGGGGGGCTGGAGAGACCCAGTACTTC.

This clonotype has more than one count but fewer than ten. V and J are TRBV12-3 or TRBV12-4 and TRBJ2-7; 8 nucleotides match TRBD2. This CDR3 has 14 residues. J gave up 3 bases and V 7 bases, and 8 bases lay outside the gene matches. CDR3 coding DNA: TGTGCCAGCACCGCGGGGGGAGAAGTCTACGAGCAGTACGTC. This codes for CASTAGGEVYEQYV.

This clonotype was counted ten times or more. This rearrangement joins TRBV6-2 or TRBV6-3 to TRBJ1-1; 7 nucleotides match TRBD1. Germline CDR1 reads MNHEY; CDR2 reads SVGEGT. V lost 2 bases to trimming and J lost 1 base; unmatched junction nucleotides: 16. This CDR3 is 19 amino acids long. CDR3 loop: CASSYPLLTGQGWNTEAFF. CDR3 nucleotide sequence: TGTGCCAGCAGTTACCCCCTCTTGACAGGGCAGGGTTGGAACACTGAAGCTTTCTTT.

The chain links TRBV28 to TRBJ1-2, with D tentatively TRBD1 (6 bases). CDR1 and CDR2 (germline): MDHEN, SYDVKM. Trimming took off 3 bases at V and 3 bases at J, with 8 bases between the two ends. This CDR3 region has 13 residues. DNA of the CDR3: TGTGCCAGCAGTTTGCGGACAGACTATGGCTACACCTTC. It encodes CASSLRTDYGYTF.

This clonotype was recorded a few times. This rearrangement joins TRBV12-3 or TRBV12-4 to TRBJ2-3, with TRBD2 matching 11 bases. The CDR3 sequence is 15 residues long. V gave up 6 bases and J gave up 4 bases; unmatched junction bases: 6. The CDR3 region is CASSRTSGSSDTQYF. The CDR3 DNA is TGTGCCAGCAGCAGGACTAGCGGGTCTTCAGATACGCAGTATTTT.

This clonotype was counted between two and nine times. V is TRBV7-2 and J is TRBJ2-3; a weak D match, TRBD2 (6 bases). Germline values: CDR1 SGHTA, CDR2 FQGNSA. V was cut by 1 base and J by 0 bases, with 14 bases left in between. The CDR3 loop spans 17 amino acids. This CDR3 is CASSLGASATSTDTQYF. CDR3 DNA: TGTGCCAGCAGCTTAGGAGCTAGCGCCACAAGCACAGATACGCAGTATTTT.

A few counts support this clonotype. J is TRBJ2-5 and V is TRBV5-1; 9 bases fit TRBD1. V lost 3 bases to trimming and J lost 1 base; unmatched junction nucleotides: 10. The CDR3 spans 17 residues. Germline CDR1 is SGHRS and CDR2 is YFSETQ. The chain's CDR3 is CASSSGPGQGVQETQYF. CDR3 nucleotide sequence: TGCGCCAGCAGCTCGGGTCCGGGACAGGGCGTCCAAGAGACCCAGTACTTC.

The chain has TRBV7-6 and TRBJ2-3; D tentatively fits TRBD1 or TRBD2 (5 bases each). The CDR3 runs to 16 residues. Germline loops: CDR1 SGHVS, CDR2 FNYEAQ. Trimming shortened V by 2 bases and J by 2 bases, and 14 bases separated the two germline ends. CDR3 in amino acids: CASSLRRDQYTDTQYF. CDR3 nucleotides: TGTGCCAGCAGCTTACGCCGGGACCAGTACACAGATACGCAGTATTTT.

The rearrangement joins TRBV18 to TRBJ2-3, with D tentatively TRBD1 or TRBD2 (6 bases each). V was clipped by 3 bases and J by 4 bases, with 14 bases between them. Germline V gene lookup returns CDR1 KGHSH and CDR2 LQKENI. The CDR3 length is 15 residues. The CDR3 here is CASSPLSGGADTQYF. CDR3 nucleotide sequence: TGTGCCAGCTCACCTCTTTCCGGGGGCGCAGATACGCAGTATTTT.

This clonotype was recorded once. V gene TRBV4-3 combines with J gene TRBJ2-3, with D perhaps TRBD2 (7 bases). Germline V lookup: CDR1 LGHNA, CDR2 YSLEER. V lost 4 bases and J lost 2, with 16 bases in between. This CDR3 region has 16 residues. In DNA form, the CDR3 reads TGCGCCAGCAGCCGTTCAGGGCGGGGGCTCACAGATACGCAGTATTTT. Residues: CASSRSGRGLTDTQYF.

A few counts support this clonotype. V and J are TRBV29-1 and TRBJ1-3, with unresolved D. The CDR3 has 11 amino acids. Germline V gene data show CDR1 as SQVTM and CDR2 as ANQGSEA. Trimming took 4 bases from V and 3 from J, leaving 4 bases between them. CDR3 region: CSVVGGNTIYF. The CDR3 coding sequence is TGCAGCGTTGTGGGTGGAAACACCATATATTTT.

In its sample, this clonotype was seen many times. The chain couples TRBV27 to TRBJ1-2; D call uncertain. The CDR3 is 15 residues long. Trimming pared 7 bases from V and 4 bases from J, leaving 19 bases between. The V gene's germline CDR1 is MNHEY and CDR2 SMNVEV (reference sequence). Here the CDR3 DNA reads TGTGCCAGCACCCTGCGCTGGGGAAAAAGCTATGGCTACACCTTC. Encoded protein: CASTLRWGKSYGYTF.

In its sample, this clonotype was seen a few times. The chain has TRBV12-3 or TRBV12-4 and TRBJ1-1; the D is unclear. Trimming stripped 4 bases from V and 11 bases from J, with 11 bases between. This CDR3 spans 11 amino acids. Here the CDR3 DNA reads TGTGCCAGCAGTTATGGTTTTGGGGCTTTCTTT. Its translation: CASSYGFGAFF.

The chain carries TRBV2 and TRBJ2-5; D is perhaps TRBD2 (6 bases). CDR3 length: 14 residues. Germline V gene sequence: CDR1 SNHLY, CDR2 FYNNEI. With 7 bases removed from V and 2 bases from J, the gap between germline ends came to 14 bases. For the CDR3, the DNA is TGTGCCAGCATCGCCTTGGGAGGACAAGAGACCCAGTACTTC. Translation gives CASIALGGQETQYF. The full variable domain, its missing parts supplied by reference TRBV2 and TRBJ2-5, is EPEVTQTPSHQVTQMGQEVILRCVPISNHLYFYWYRQILGQKVEFLVSFYNNEISEKSEIFDDQFSVERPDGSNFTLKIRSTKLEDSAMYFCASIALGGQETQYFGPGTRLLVL.

The chain carries TRBV5-6 and TRBJ1-1, with TRBD1 identical over 8 bases. Germline lookup yields CDR1 SGHDT and CDR2 YYEEEE. The V gene end was trimmed by 0 bases and the J gene end by 1 base; junction bases not matched to a gene: 5. The CDR3 runs 16 residues. CDR3 sequence (DNA): TGTGCCAGCAGCTTGGGGCAGGGGGCCGGGAACACTGAAGCTTTCTTT. Translating gives CASSLGQGAGNTEAFF.

This clonotype was found a few times. The J gene is TRBJ2-5, the V gene TRBV4-3, with a possible D match to TRBD1 (5 bases). The CDR3 loop spans 13 amino acids. V dropped 4 bases and J dropped 4 bases, with 10 bases sitting between them. CDR1 LGHNA and CDR2 YSLEER come from the germline V gene. The CDR3 coding sequence is TGCGCCAGCAGCCCCCTTAGGGGAGAGACCCAGTACTTC. Translation gives CASSPLRGETQYF.

CDR3 DNA sequence: TGTGCCAGCAGCCTACTTAGCGGGGGGGCCGGGGAGACCCAGTACTTC. Translation: CASSLLSGGAGETQYF. This chain uses TRBV7-2 with TRBJ2-5, with 11 bases matching TRBD2. CDR1 is SGHTA, CDR2 FQGNSA, per germline. J gave up 5 bases and V 5 bases, and 10 bases lay outside the gene matches. There are 16 residues in the CDR3.

This clonotype was observed a few times. This rearrangement joins TRBV7-2 to TRBJ1-5; possibly TRBD1 for D (5 bases). Germline-derived CDR1 and CDR2 are SGHTA and FQGNSA. This CDR3 region has 16 residues. V shed 1 base and J shed 1 base, with 11 bases lying between them. CDR3 DNA sequence: TGTGCCAGCAGCTTAGTTTGGGGCGTCAGCAATCAGCCCCAGCATTTT. Protein: CASSLVWGVSNQPQHF.

This clonotype was found a few times. The genes are TRBV4-3 and TRBJ1-6, with no clear D. The CDR3 sequence is 16 residues long. Germline assignment: CDR1 LGHNA and CDR2 YSLEER. V was trimmed by 0 bases and J by 7 bases, leaving 13 bases between them. The CDR3 reads CASSQEDGRFNSPLHF. As DNA, the CDR3 is TGCGCCAGCAGCCAAGAAGACGGACGTTTCAATTCACCCCTCCACTTT.

This clonotype was seen a few times. Written as DNA, the CDR3 is TGTGCCAGCAGCCTCGACCTGTTAGGATACAATGAGCAGTTCTTC. As protein: CASSLDLLGYNEQFF. The V gene is TRBV7-3, the J gene TRBJ2-1, with unresolved D. Germline V gives CDR1 SGHTA, CDR2 FQGTGA. The CDR3 loop spans 15 amino acids. Trimming removed 5 bases at V and 4 bases at J, with 15 bases between.

The V gene is TRBV20-1, the J gene TRBJ2-5; TRBD1 or TRBD2 may be the D gene (5 bases each). The CDR3 is 13 residues long. Trimming pared 5 bases from V and 1 base from J, leaving 11 bases between. Germline V gene sequence: CDR1 DFQATT, CDR2 SNEGSKA (reference sequence). In nucleotides, the CDR3 is TGCAGTGCTCCCGGGGCAGTCCAAGAGACCCAGTACTTC. It yields the protein CSAPGAVQETQYF.

This clonotype has a handful of counts. V is TRBV13 and J is TRBJ2-3, with D possibly TRBD1 on 5 matching bases. Germline values: CDR1 PRHDT, CDR2 FYEKMQ (reference sequence). The CDR3 is made up of 15 amino acids. V lost 1 base to trimming and J lost 0 bases, with 8 bases between them. The CDR3 DNA reads as TGTGCCAGCAGCTTAGCTGCAGGGAGCACAGATACGCAGTATTTT. Encoded protein: CASSLAAGSTDTQYF.

The V and J genes are TRBV12-3 or TRBV12-4 and TRBJ2-5; TRBD2 aligns across 9 bases. The J segment lost 4 bases and the V segment lost 4 bases, leaving 13 bases of the junction unmatched. This CDR3 comprises 17 residues. Here the CDR3 reads CASSSTRRGGERETQYF. The CDR3 DNA reads as TGTGCCAGCAGTTCCACCCGACGCGGGGGGGAGAGAGAGACCCAGTACTTC.

This clonotype has more than one count but fewer than ten. The chain couples TRBV10-3 to TRBJ2-3, with D possibly TRBD1 on 6 matching bases. The CDR3 contains 18 residues. Germline V CDR1 and CDR2: ENHRY, SYGVKD. Trimming pared 0 bases from V and 3 bases from J, leaving 19 bases between. The chain's CDR3 is CAISESKNRVRGTDTQYF. In DNA, the CDR3 is TGTGCCATCAGTGAGTCGAAGAACAGGGTCAGGGGAACAGATACGCAGTATTTT.

In this sample, this clonotype turned up a few times. This chain joins TRBV7-8 and TRBJ1-2; 7 bases are a match to TRBD1. This CDR3 contains 14 residues. Germline loops: CDR1 SGHVS, CDR2 FQNEAQ. Germline trimming cut 5 bases from V and 3 bases from J; bases unmatched to any gene: 6. CDR3 amino acids: CASSAIGQDYGYTF. As DNA, the CDR3 is TGTGCCAGCAGCGCTATAGGACAGGACTATGGCTACACCTTC.